These T cell receptor beta chains were read from a single sample in a study of blood T cell repertoires in COVID-19. Sequencing was performed with immunoSEQ multiplex PCR; in TCRdb, only in-frame clones are kept and a portion is missing. The table includes about 480,000 clones, about 88% detected once. The sequenced sample consisted of PBMCs or T cells enriched from blood (not recorded which). The receptor source for this set is a woman aged 60-75 years who had recovered from COVID-19. Each CDR3 is given with its conserved first and last residue. A D gene is named only where the DNA matches it firmly. Some rows have no size entry. The others give once, few or many, or a class for an expanded clone.

length	V	D	size	J	DNA	CDR3
16	TRBV5-1	TRBD2	.	TRBJ2-1	TGCGCCAGCAGCTTGGAGGGAGGGGCAACCTACAATGAGCAGTTCTTC	CASSLEGGATYNEQFF
13	TRBV29-1	.	.	TRBJ2-3	TGCAGCGTTGACAGGGGGGGCACAGATACGCAGTATTTT	CSVDRGGTDTQYF
16	TRBV11-2	.	.	TRBJ2-4	TGTGCCAGCAGCTTTCGGCGGGATTTAGCCAAAAACATTCAGTACTTC	CASSFRRDLAKNIQYF
16	TRBV3-1/TRBV3-2	TRBD1	.	TRBJ1-2	TGTGCCAGCAGCCAAGACTGGACAGGGGTTTCTTATGGCTACACCTTC	CASSQDWTGVSYGYTF
16	TRBV28	TRBD1	.	TRBJ1-4	TGTGCCAGCAGTTTTACCAAACGCAGGGGGGCCGAAAAACTGTTTTTT	CASSFTKRRGAEKLFF
13	TRBV6-5	.	few	TRBJ2-7	TGTGCCTCCGGCTTACAGGGTTCCTACGAGCAGTACTTC	CASGLQGSYEQYF
17	TRBV2	TRBD2	.	TRBJ2-3	TGTGCCAGCAGGCGAGCGGGGGGACTAGATAGCACAGATACGCAGTATTTT	CASRRAGGLDSTDTQYF
16	TRBV27	.	.	TRBJ2-1	TGTGCCAGCAGTCCAGCTCTGGGCAGCTCCTACAATGAGCAGTTCTTC	CASSPALGSSYNEQFF
19	TRBV19	.	.	TRBJ1-1	TGTGCCAGTAGTATCTTCCCAGGACTTCGTCGTGGGCGGGACACTGAAGCTTTCTTT	CASSIFPGLRRGRDTEAFF
13	TRBV19	.	.	TRBJ1-4	TGTGCCAGTAGTACCCGGGTCGGGGAAAAACTGTTTTTT	CASSTRVGEKLFF
13	TRBV19	TRBD1	.	TRBJ1-2	TGTGCCAGTAGGGACAGGGATAACTATGGCTACACCTTC	CASRDRDNYGYTF
16	TRBV5-1	.	.	TRBJ2-6	TGCGCCAGCAGCTTGGCCGGGACTCGGGGGGCCAACGTCCTGACTTTC	CASSLAGTRGANVLTF
15	TRBV30	TRBD2	.	TRBJ2-7	TGTGCCTGGAGTTTGGCCGGGGGGGGAGGAAGGGTGCAGTACTTC	CAWSLAGGGGRVQYF
20	TRBV6-1	TRBD2	.	TRBJ2-1	TGTGCCAGCAGTGAACGGTGGGCTAGCGGGGGGCATGGCCGATACAATGAGCAGTTCTTC	CASSERWASGGHGRYNEQFF
16	TRBV24-1	.	.	TRBJ2-2	TGTGCCACCAGTGATGCGACAGGGAGGTTCACCGGGGAGCTGTTTTTT	CATSDATGRFTGELFF
15	TRBV10-1	TRBD2	.	TRBJ2-2	TGCGCCAGCAGTGAGCGGGGGGCGAACACCGGGGAGCTGTTTTTT	CASSERGANTGELFF
15	TRBV5-4	TRBD2	.	TRBJ2-2	TGTGCCGCCACGGAGGCGGGGGGATTGACCGGGGAGCTGTTTTTT	CAATEAGGLTGELFF
16	TRBV5-5	TRBD1	.	TRBJ1-6	TGTGCCAGCAGCTTGGTCGGTGGGACAGGCAATTCACCCCTCCACTTT	CASSLVGGTGNSPLHF
15	TRBV10-3	.	.	TRBJ1-3	TGTGCCATCAGGACCCCACAGGGAAGTGGAAACACCATATATTTT	CAIRTPQGSGNTIYF
10	TRBV2	.	.	TRBJ2-7	TGTGCCAGCATGTTCGTCGAGCAGTACTTC	CASMFVEQYF
12	TRBV24-1	.	.	TRBJ2-1	TGTGCCACCAGTGGAGGTTACAATGAGCAGTTCTTC	CATSGGYNEQFF
13	TRBV5-1	.	.	TRBJ1-1	TGCGCCAGCAGCTTAACTCGGGACACTGAAGCTTTCTTT	CASSLTRDTEAFF
14	TRBV9	.	.	TRBJ1-6	TGTGCCAGCAGGAGAGACACCAATAATTCACCCCTCCACTTT	CASRRDTNNSPLHF
16	TRBV7-2	TRBD1	.	TRBJ1-2	TGTGCCAGCAGCGAGTACCCCAGGGGGTTTAACTATGGCTACACCTTC	CASSEYPRGFNYGYTF
14	TRBV5-1	.	.	TRBJ2-7	TGCGCCAGCAGCTTAACAGGGTCTACTCACGAGCAGTACTTC	CASSLTGSTHEQYF
15	TRBV5-4	TRBD1	.	TRBJ1-1	TGTGCCAGCAGCTTAGGACAGGGCTTGAACACTGAAGCTTTCTTT	CASSLGQGLNTEAFF
17	TRBV3-1/TRBV3-2	TRBD1	.	TRBJ2-2	TGTGCCAGCAGCCAAGGGGGTCCGACAGGGAGAACCGGGGAGCTGTTTTTT	CASSQGGPTGRTGELFF
14	TRBV6-2/TRBV6-3	TRBD1	.	TRBJ2-7	TGTGCCAGCAGTTTAAGGGGGCACCTCTACGAGCAGTACTTC	CASSLRGHLYEQYF
16	TRBV11-3	TRBD2	.	TRBJ2-7	TGTGCCAGCAGCCCCCGGGGGATAGCGGGGACCTACGAGCAGTACTTC	CASSPRGIAGTYEQYF
16	TRBV5-1	.	few	TRBJ1-4	TGCGCCAGCAGCCGTATAGGACGTAAGGAGGGTGAAAAACTGTTTTTT	CASSRIGRKEGEKLFF
13	TRBV6-5	.	.	TRBJ2-1	TGTGCCAGCAGGCGGGACTTCTACAATGAGCAGTTCTTC	CASRRDFYNEQFF
16	TRBV9	.	.	TRBJ2-3	TGTGCCAGCAGCGTAGACGGTTCCCGGGGAACAGATACGCAGTATTTT	CASSVDGSRGTDTQYF
14	TRBV19	TRBD1	.	TRBJ1-5	TGTGCCAGTACCACCCGGGACAGGAATCAGCCCCAGCATTTT	CASTTRDRNQPQHF
13	TRBV5-6	.	.	TRBJ1-2	TGTGCCAGCAGCCCGGGGGGGAACTATGGCTACACCTTC	CASSPGGNYGYTF
16	TRBV18	TRBD1	.	TRBJ1-2	TGTGCCAGCTCCCAAGGGACAGGGGTTGGTAACTATGGCTACACCTTC	CASSQGTGVGNYGYTF
13	TRBV2	.	.	TRBJ1-1	TGTGCCAGCAGCGGGGACTCCAACACTGAAGCTTTCTTT	CASSGDSNTEAFF
13	TRBV2	.	.	TRBJ2-7	TGTGCCAGCAGTGTCGCCGGGGCCTACGAGCAGTACTTC	CASSVAGAYEQYF
15	TRBV7-2	.	.	TRBJ1-2	TGTGCCAGCAGCTTAACCTACCCCCCGACAGGTGGCTACACCTTC	CASSLTYPPTGGYTF
14	TRBV24-1	.	.	TRBJ2-5	TGTGCCACCAGTGATAGACAGACACAAGAGACCCAGTACTTC	CATSDRQTQETQYF
16	TRBV7-9	TRBD1	.	TRBJ1-1	TGTGCCAGCAGCTTAGGGGACAGGACCATGAACACTGAAGCTTTCTTT	CASSLGDRTMNTEAFF
15	TRBV6-5	TRBD1	.	TRBJ2-7	TGTGCCAGCAGTTACGGGGACAGGGGGCCCAACGAGCAGTACTTC	CASSYGDRGPNEQYF
15	TRBV19	TRBD1	.	TRBJ2-1	TGTGCCAGTAGGATGGACAGGGGTAGGGGCAATGAGCAGTTCTTC	CASRMDRGRGNEQFF
15	TRBV27	TRBD1	.	TRBJ1-5	TGTGCCAGCAGCCCTGACAGGGAAGGCAATCAGCCCCAGCATTTT	CASSPDREGNQPQHF
16	TRBV3-1/TRBV3-2	TRBD1	.	TRBJ2-2	TGTGCCAGCAGCCAAAGGACAGGGACGAACACCGGGGAGCTGTTTTTT	CASSQRTGTNTGELFF
15	TRBV30	TRBD2	.	TRBJ2-1	TGTGCCTGGAAGCAGGTAGGACTAGCGGGGGTGGCGCAGTTCTTC	CAWKQVGLAGVAQFF
14	TRBV24-1	.	once	TRBJ1-2	TGTGCCACCAGTGATACCGACAGAACCTATGGCTACACCTTC	CATSDTDRTYGYTF
15	TRBV2	TRBD1	.	TRBJ1-5	TGTGCCAGCAGTGATGCAGGGGGACCAATGCAGCCCCAGCATTTT	CASSDAGGPMQPQHF
15	TRBV5-1	.	.	TRBJ2-3	TGCGCCAGCAGCCCCGGACAGCTTAGCACAGATACGCAGTATTTT	CASSPGQLSTDTQYF
15	TRBV27	TRBD1	once	TRBJ2-3	TGTGCCAGCAGGCGACACAGGGGACCCACAGATACGCAGTATTTT	CASRRHRGPTDTQYF
14	TRBV19	.	few	TRBJ1-2	TGTGCCAGCACGTTCATCGACAGATTTGATGGCTACACCTTC	CASTFIDRFDGYTF
12	TRBV29-1	TRBD1	.	TRBJ1-2	TGCAGCGTACAGGGGGAAGGGTATGGCTACACCTTC	CSVQGEGYGYTF
14	TRBV27	.	.	TRBJ1-6	TGTGCCAGCAGTTTAAGGGGCTATAATTCACCCCTCCACTTT	CASSLRGYNSPLHF
14	TRBV19	.	.	TRBJ1-6	TGTGCCAGTGAACAGGGTAATAGGAATTCACCCCTCCACTTT	CASEQGNRNSPLHF